This T cell receptor beta chain was recovered during a study of blood T cell repertoires in COVID-19. Germline V gene data show CDR1 as SGHVS and CDR2 as FQNEAQ. The CDR3 contains 15 residues. V was clipped by 1 base and J by 9 bases; unmatched bases: 2. TCRdb's copy holds only in-frame clones and misses some; the assay was immunoSEQ multiplex PCR. Altogether tens of thousands of clones are present, roughly 85% being singletons, with the ten largest covering about 4.6%. Sequencing was done on a sample of peripheral blood. The chain has TRBV7-8 and TRBJ1-6; 11 positions match TRBD1. This receptor was identified in a human donor in a cohort sampled during active COVID-19. CDR3 DNA sequence: TGTGCCAGCAGCTTAGGCGGGACAGGGGGTTCACCCCTCCACTTT. It codes for CASSLGGTGGSPLHF.